The rows below give T cell receptor beta chains drawn from one sample of a study of cytotoxic CD8 clonotypes in ibrutinib-treated CLL. Repertoires were generated with immunoSEQ multiplex PCR, while TCRdb's copy carries only in-frame clones and drops some. Of fewer than 400,000 clones listed, 60% to 80% are singletons. The sequenced sample was PBMCs, obtained after 36 months of ibrutinib treatment. The receptors stem from a human donor with chronic lymphocytic leukemia. Each CDR3 is given with its conserved first and last residue. Fields, in order: V gene, clone size, D gene, J gene, CDR3 protein, CDR3 DNA. The D gene is left open where the match is weak. Rows may omit the clone size; those that give it use once, few, many or a size class.

v_call: TRBV19
clone_size: NA
d_call: NA
j_call: TRBJ2-7
cdr3_aa: CASSKKIMGYRYEQYF
cdr3_nt: TGTGCCAGTAGCAAAAAAATCATGGGGTATCGGTACGAGCAGTACTTC

v_call: TRBV5-1
clone_size: NA
d_call: NA
j_call: TRBJ2-2
cdr3_aa: CASSPNRQNTGELFF
cdr3_nt: TGCGCCAGCAGCCCGAACCGACAGAATACCGGGGAGCTGTTTTTT

v_call: TRBV5-1
clone_size: NA
d_call: TRBD1
j_call: TRBJ2-7
cdr3_aa: CASSPPGQLNEQYF
cdr3_nt: TGCGCCAGCAGCCCCCCGGGACAGTTGAACGAGCAGTACTTC

v_call: TRBV6-5
clone_size: few
d_call: NA
j_call: TRBJ1-1
cdr3_aa: CASTWPMNTEAFF
cdr3_nt: TGTGCCAGCACCTGGCCGATGAACACTGAAGCTTTCTTT

v_call: TRBV7-9
clone_size: few
d_call: NA
j_call: TRBJ2-1
cdr3_aa: CASSLAHNNEQFF
cdr3_nt: TGTGCCAGCAGCTTAGCACACAACAATGAGCAGTTCTTC

v_call: TRBV14
clone_size: NA
d_call: NA
j_call: TRBJ2-7
cdr3_aa: CASSRDIAYEQYF
cdr3_nt: TGTGCCAGCAGTCGCGACATAGCCTACGAGCAGTACTTC

v_call: TRBV5-1
clone_size: NA
d_call: NA
j_call: TRBJ1-4
cdr3_aa: CASSPGPGRDEKLFF
cdr3_nt: TGCGCCAGCAGCCCCGGTCCGGGGAGAGACGAAAAACTGTTTTTT

v_call: TRBV6-5
clone_size: once
d_call: NA
j_call: TRBJ1-2
cdr3_aa: CASSDLRQVYGYTF
cdr3_nt: TGTGCCAGCAGTGATCTTCGACAGGTCTATGGCTACACCTTC

v_call: TRBV9
clone_size: NA
d_call: NA
j_call: TRBJ1-2
cdr3_aa: CASSVAADNYGYTF
cdr3_nt: TGTGCCAGCAGCGTAGCGGCAGACAACTATGGCTACACCTTC

v_call: TRBV7-3
clone_size: few
d_call: NA
j_call: TRBJ2-3
cdr3_aa: CASSQGSRGDTQYF
cdr3_nt: TGTGCCAGCAGCCAGGGCTCCCGGGGAGATACGCAGTATTTT